This passage covers 26 T cell receptor beta chains from one sample sequenced in a study of cytotoxic CD8 clonotypes in ibrutinib-treated CLL (dated by TCRdb to the early 2020s). The library came from the immunoSEQ multiplex PCR assay. Here the immuneACCESS table is served through TCRdb, limited to in-frame sequences with V and J called. Missing clones are a known gap in these copies; in checked studies unresolved V genes cover under half, and the rest lacks a known reason. The sample data list 330,000 or so clones, and roughly 71% of these were observed just once. The ten largest clones capture around 6.5% of the sample. Specimen: PBMCs, collected after 36 months of ibrutinib treatment. The receptors here all came from a human donor with chronic lymphocytic leukemia.

Points on this clone: Other DNA variants within this sample encode the same CDR3. This rearrangement joins TRBV29-1 to TRBJ2-7; D not resolved. Trimming took off 4 bases at V and 0 bases at J, with 10 bases between the two ends. Germline CDR1 SQVTM, CDR2 ANQGSEA. This CDR3 has 13 residues. The CDR3 DNA follows: TGCAGCGTTGTAGGGCAGGTCTCCTACGAGCAGTACTTC. Translating it yields CSVVGQVSYEQYF.

This chain links TRBV19 with TRBJ2-2; 11 bases fit TRBD2. The CDR3 totals 15 residues. J was trimmed by 5 bases and V by 6 bases; bases with no gene match: 5. Germline CDR1 is LNHDA and CDR2 is SQIVND (reference sequence). This CDR3 reads CASRLAGVGTGELFF. In DNA form, the CDR3 reads TGTGCCAGTAGACTAGCGGGAGTGGGAACCGGGGAGCTGTTTTTT.

The gene calls are TRBV11-2 and TRBJ2-7, with unresolved D. Trimming left V 0 bases short and J 1 base short, with 10 bases between. Looked up from germline, CDR1 is SGHAT and CDR2 is FQNNGV. The CDR3 consists of 15 residues. DNA for the CDR3: TGTGCCAGCAGCTTAGAGGCAACGGCGTCCTACGAGCAGTACTTC. Protein product: CASSLEATASYEQYF.

The V and J genes are TRBV19 and TRBJ2-3; TRBD1 matches 11 bases. The CDR3 has 17 residues. The V and J ends lost 5 bases and 7 bases, in that order; junction bases with no gene match: 14. The germline gives CDR1 LNHDA, CDR2 SQIVND (reference sequence). DNA of the CDR3: TGTGCCAGTAGTGTCGCCGCCGGGACAGGGGGTGCGAATACGCAGTATTTT. It yields the protein CASSVAAGTGGANTQYF. Filled out from reference TRBV19 and TRBJ2-3, the complete variable domain reads DGGITQSPKYLFRKEGQNVTLSCEQNLNHDAMYWYRQDPGQGLRLIYYSQIVNDFQKGDIAEGYSVSREKKESFPLTVTSAQKNPTAFYLCASSVAAGTGGANTQYFGPGTRLTVL.

V usage is TRBV19 and J usage is TRBJ1-5; no reliable D call. This CDR3 spans 15 amino acids. V was shortened by 4 bases and J by 0 bases, with 10 bases between the two germline ends. The germline V gene encodes CDR1 LNHDA and CDR2 SQIVND (reference sequence). CDR3 in amino acids: CASSSLSYSNQPQHF. For the CDR3, the DNA is TGTGCCAGTAGTAGTCTAAGTTATAGCAATCAGCCCCAGCATTTT.

The chain employs TRBV19 and TRBJ2-5; D might be TRBD2 (6 bases). CDR3 size: 16 residues. V lost 1 base to trimming and J lost 6 bases, with 18 bases between them. Germline V gene sequence: CDR1 LNHDA, CDR2 SQIVND (reference sequence). The CDR3 sequence: CASSIAATRKKQTQYF. The CDR3 nucleotides read TGTGCCAGTAGTATAGCGGCGACTAGAAAGAAACAGACCCAGTACTTC.

This chain joins TRBV9 and TRBJ2-3; maybe TRBD1 (6 bases). This CDR3 is 14 amino acids long. The germline CDR1 and CDR2 sequences are SGDLS and YYNGEE. Trimming took off 0 bases at V and 2 bases at J, with 7 bases between the two ends. The CDR3 loop is CASSVGGPTDTQYF. CDR3 sequence (DNA): TGTGCCAGCAGCGTAGGGGGGCCCACAGATACGCAGTATTTT.

The V and J genes are TRBV11-2 and TRBJ2-7; D remains ambiguous. The CDR3 extends over 12 amino acids. The germline V gene has CDR1 SGHAT and CDR2 FQNNGV. Trimming removed 5 bases from V and 4 bases from J, with 9 bases in between. CDR3 residues: CASSPGFYEQYF. CDR3 DNA sequence: TGTGCCAGCAGCCCTGGGTTTTACGAGCAGTACTTC.

This clone was seen a handful of times. V and J are TRBV2 and TRBJ1-5, with D possibly TRBD1 on 6 matching bases. Germline CDR1 is SNHLY and CDR2 is FYNNEI. Trimming pared 6 bases from V and 0 bases from J, leaving 12 bases between. This CDR3 is built from 15 residues. The CDR3 coding sequence is TGTGCCAGCAGAGGGGGACGGTCTAGCAATCAGCCCCAGCATTTT. This codes for CASRGGRSSNQPQHF.

Of note for this clone: Other DNA sequences in this specimen translate into the identical CDR3. The CDR3, as DNA: TGTGCCAGCAGCTCATCAGGCTACGAGCAGTACTTC. Translation gives CASSSSGYEQYF. The chain has TRBV7-2 and TRBJ2-7; D gene ambiguous. Trimming shortened V by 4 bases and J by 3 bases, and 7 bases separated the two germline ends. The CDR3 consists of 12 residues. Germline CDR1 SGHTA, CDR2 FQGNSA.

V gene TRBV28 combines with J gene TRBJ1-4; the match to TRBD1 covers 8 bases. Per the germline V gene, CDR1 is MDHEN and CDR2 is SYDVKM. This CDR3 is 13 amino acids long. The J segment lost 11 bases and the V segment lost 6 bases, leaving 8 bases of the junction unmatched. The CDR3 here is CASSLSTGDKLFF. CDR3 coding DNA: TGTGCCAGCAGCCTCTCGACAGGGGATAAACTGTTTTTT.

The rearrangement links TRBV10-3 to TRBJ2-7; possible D gene TRBD1, 6 bases. The V end was cut by 6 bases, the J end by 7 bases, with 19 bases between. This CDR3 contains 14 residues. CDR1 ENHRY and CDR2 SYGVKD come from the germline V gene. This chain's CDR3 is CAIRPGVVSVEQYF. Written as DNA, the CDR3 is TGTGCCATCAGGCCAGGGGTCGTGTCTGTGGAGCAGTACTTC.

The rearrangement uses TRBV11-3 and TRBJ2-5, with D unresolved. The V end was cut by 2 bases, the J end by 7 bases, with 8 bases between. The CDR3 extends over 12 amino acids. Germline V gives CDR1 SGHNT, CDR2 YENEEA. Here the CDR3 reads CASSLPFGTQYF. CDR3 DNA: TGTGCCAGCAGCTTACCCTTTGGGACCCAGTACTTC. The full variable domain, completed using reference TRBV11-3 and TRBJ2-5, is EAGVVQSPRYKIIEKKQPVAFWCNPISGHNTLYWYLQNLGQGPELLIRYENEEAVDDSQLPKDRFSAERLKGVDSTLKIQPAELGDSAVYLCASSLPFGTQYFGPGTRLLVL.

The chain recombines TRBV7-2 with TRBJ2-1, with D uncertain. This CDR3 has 12 residues. Germline CDR1 SGHTA, CDR2 FQGNSA. V was pared by 3 bases and J by 3 bases, with 3 bases between. The CDR3 protein is CASSFDYNEQFF. The CDR3 DNA is TGTGCCAGCAGCTTCGACTACAATGAGCAGTTCTTC.

V and J are TRBV7-6 and TRBJ2-2, with 7 bases identical to TRBD1. In germline, CDR1 is SGHVS, CDR2 FNYEAQ. V lost 1 base and J lost 6; bases outside the gene matches: 14. This CDR3 comprises 18 residues. The CDR3 reads CASSLEGAGWELSGELFF. The DNA of the CDR3 is TGTGCCAGCAGCTTAGAGGGGGCCGGGTGGGAGCTCTCCGGGGAGCTGTTTTTT.

The J gene is TRBJ2-7, the V gene TRBV28; tentatively, D is TRBD2 (6 bases). The length of the CDR3 is 14 residues. CDR1 is MDHEN, CDR2 SYDVKM, per germline. V was shortened by 2 bases and J by 6 bases, with 14 bases between the two germline ends. CDR3 protein: CASSLPWRDVEQYF. The CDR3 DNA reads as TGTGCCAGCAGTTTACCATGGCGGGACGTCGAGCAGTACTTC.

V is TRBV7-8 and J is TRBJ2-7; D might be TRBD1 or TRBD2, each matching 5 bases. Germline V gene lookup returns CDR1 SGHVS and CDR2 FQNEAQ. V was shortened by 3 bases and J by 7 bases, with 22 bases between the two germline ends. This CDR3 comprises 16 residues. The CDR3 DNA sequence: TGTGCCAGCAGCTTGGACCTGGGGGTACAGCACGGGGAGCAGTACTTC. It is translated as CASSLDLGVQHGEQYF.

The chain employs TRBV4-1 and TRBJ1-2; 7 bases fit TRBD1. Germline-derived CDR1 and CDR2 are MGHRA and YSYEKL. CDR3 size: 15 residues. The ends lost 0 bases at V and 8 bases at J; junction bases unmatched: 9. CDR3 region: CASSQEGDRYAGYTF. Written as DNA, the CDR3 is TGCGCCAGCAGCCAAGAAGGGGACAGATATGCGGGCTACACCTTC.

This clone has only a few counts. The V and J genes are TRBV7-7 and TRBJ2-7; 9 bases are shared with TRBD1. Germline-derived CDR1 and CDR2 are SSHAT and FNYEAQ (reference sequence). Trimming at V came to 5 bases and at J to 5 bases, leaving 4 bases not matched to a gene. The CDR3 contains 13 residues. The CDR3 protein is CASSPGQGNEQYF. CDR3 coding DNA: TGTGCCAGCAGCCCGGGACAGGGCAACGAGCAGTACTTC.

The J gene is TRBJ2-7, the V gene TRBV6-1, with TRBD1 identical over 8 bases. V shed 8 bases, J shed 3 bases, and the junction held 6 bases outside the gene matches. Germline V gene data show CDR1 as MNHNS and CDR2 as SASEGT. This CDR3 is built from 13 residues. The CDR3 coding sequence is TGTGCCAGCGGTTGGACAGGGATCTACGAGCAGTACTTC. This sequence encodes CASGWTGIYEQYF.

J is TRBJ2-7 and V is TRBV4-1; the match to TRBD1 covers 10 bases. Germline V lookup: CDR1 MGHRA, CDR2 YSYEKL. CDR3 size: 15 residues. V shed 5 bases and J 5 bases; nucleotides not matched to a gene: 9. The CDR3 spells CASSVTRDRGNEQYF. The CDR3 nucleotides read TGCGCCAGCAGCGTTACCCGGGACAGGGGCAACGAGCAGTACTTC.

This clone was picked up a small number of times. The V and J genes are TRBV18 and TRBJ1-5, with TRBD1 identical over 7 bases. V gave up 2 bases and J gave up 5 bases; unmatched junction bases: 3. The CDR3 runs to 14 residues. Germline values: CDR1 KGHSH, CDR2 LQKENI. The CDR3 nucleotides are TGTGCCAGCTCACCATCAGGGGGGTATCAGCCCCAGCATTTT. This encodes CASSPSGGYQPQHF.

Only a few counts were recorded for this clone. The rearrangement joins TRBV4-3 to TRBJ2-7; 10 bases are a match to TRBD2. J gave up 0 bases and V 4 bases, and 3 bases lay outside the gene matches. Germline V gene sequence: CDR1 LGHNA, CDR2 YSLEER. The CDR3 loop spans 15 amino acids. CDR3 sequence reads: CASSLGTSDSYEQYF. The CDR3 coding sequence is TGCGCCAGCAGCCTAGGGACTAGCGACTCCTACGAGCAGTACTTC.

The V and J genes are TRBV5-1 and TRBJ2-7, with TRBD1 matching over 8 bases. This CDR3 has 15 amino acids. Germline CDR1 reads SGHRS; CDR2 reads YFSETQ. V dropped 4 bases and J dropped 1; count of bases not matched to a gene: 7. Here the CDR3 DNA reads TGCGCCAGCAGCCCCGGACAGGGAGCATCCTACGAGCAGTACTTC. Its translation is CASSPGQGASYEQYF.

The chain employs TRBV5-8 and TRBJ2-5; D not certain. The germline V and J ends were trimmed by 4 bases and 2 bases, with 15 bases remaining between them. The length of the CDR3 is 15 residues. Germline loops: CDR1 SGHTS, CDR2 YDEGEE. In nucleotides, the CDR3 is TGTGCCAGCAGCCCTGGTAGTGGTCTTCAAGAGACCCAGTACTTC. Amino acids: CASSPGSGLQETQYF.

The chain carries TRBV11-2 and TRBJ1-4; D is perhaps TRBD1 (6 bases). CDR1 and CDR2 (germline): SGHAT, FQNNGV. The CDR3 runs 16 residues. V gave up 2 bases and J gave up 3 bases, with 13 bases separating them. This chain's CDR3 is CASSLSGGAANEKLFF. Written as DNA, the CDR3 is TGTGCCAGCAGCTTAAGTGGGGGGGCCGCTAATGAAAAACTGTTTTTT.